This T cell receptor (beta chain) was recovered during a study of T cells in Graves' hyperthyroidism and ophthalmopathy. In this sample, this clonotype turned up a few times. Patients between 18 and 65 years old had hyperthyroidism, newly diagnosed and lasting under 2 months. RNA transcripts provided the source from which TCR beta CDR3 regions were amplified. First-round RT-PCR of the TCR CDR3 relied on the HTBI primer set. TCRdb reprocessed the multiplex PCR reads via MiXCR and lists one record per CDR3 protein. The profile shows 600,000 or so distinct CDR3 sequences, about 17% of them singletons. The CDR3 contains 16 residues. Trimming removed 2 bases at V and 0 bases at J, with 12 bases between. Germline assignment: CDR1 SGHDT and CDR2 YYEEEE.

Sequencing was done on a sample of blood. This sequence joins TRBV5-6 and TRBJ2-1; D is undetermined. This TCR came from a young woman with Graves' hyperthyroidism. The CDR3 nucleotides are TGTGCCAGCAGCTTAATTGTACGCGGCTCCTACAATGAGCAGTTCTTC. Translated, it gives CASSLIVRGSYNEQFF. Looking up the rest from reference TRBV5-6 and TRBJ2-1 gives the full variable domain: DAGVTQSPTHLIKTRGQQVTLRCSPKSGHDTVSWYQQALGQGPQFIFQYYEEEERQRGNFPDRFSGHQFPNYSSELNVNALLLGDSALYLCASSLIVRGSYNEQFFGPGTRLTVL.